A single T cell receptor (beta chain) is shown here with its context. Its antigen remains unidentified. TCRdb fed the reads into MiXCR, producing one record per CDR3 protein. The sample shows approximately 340,000 distinct CDR3 sequences, about 28% of them seen only once. The entry originates in a study of T cell repertoires in cytomegalovirus infection. Study information: Both recently identified HLA-C-restricted and well-studied HLA-B-restricted CMV epitopes were used in the study. CMV infection plus the matching HLA type was flagged by public TCR beta signatures. Broader study findings: CMV-specific HLA-C-restricted TCR beta clonotypes dominated the ex vivo response.

Germline V lookup: CDR1 KGHSH, CDR2 LQKENI. Deletions cut 3 bases from V and 7 bases from J, with 22 bases between. This CDR3 has 16 residues. The clonotype comes from a human donor in good health (CMV status not recorded). Some clones in this sample may be carry-over from other donors' samples. This chain links TRBV18 with TRBJ2-7; either TRBD1 or TRBD2 may fit D (7 bases each). Sequenced here: cultured PBMCs, sampled from culture after CMV antigen stimulation. This CDR3 is CASSPRDSGVAEEQYF. The CDR3 region has the DNA TGTGCCAGCTCACCCCGGGACAGCGGGGTTGCGGAGGAGCAGTACTTC.